The present entry profiles one T cell receptor beta chain with its context. Per the authors' pipeline: Reference gene primer amplification gave nucleated cell count estimates. Only in-frame clones appear in the TCRdb table, and some are missing; sequencing was by immunoSEQ multiplex PCR. Clone size and the V and J calls come from that table; the DNA yielded D and trimming. The sample has approximately 61,000 clones; 65% to 85% are singletons. Germline loops: CDR1 LGHNA, CDR2 YNFKEQ. The V end lost 3 bases, the J end lost 2 bases, and 13 bases lay between the germline ends. The CDR3 length is 16 residues. The record originates from a study of blood T cell repertoires in COVID-19.

This chain connects TRBV4-2 to TRBJ2-2, with D perhaps matching TRBD1 (5 bases). The TCR was taken from a man at least 80 years old with active or convalescent COVID-19. The specimen sequenced was peripheral blood. The CDR3 sequence is CASSQRQGSNTGELFF. For the CDR3, the DNA is TGTGCCAGCAGCCAGCGGCAGGGTTCTAACACCGGGGAGCTGTTTTTT.